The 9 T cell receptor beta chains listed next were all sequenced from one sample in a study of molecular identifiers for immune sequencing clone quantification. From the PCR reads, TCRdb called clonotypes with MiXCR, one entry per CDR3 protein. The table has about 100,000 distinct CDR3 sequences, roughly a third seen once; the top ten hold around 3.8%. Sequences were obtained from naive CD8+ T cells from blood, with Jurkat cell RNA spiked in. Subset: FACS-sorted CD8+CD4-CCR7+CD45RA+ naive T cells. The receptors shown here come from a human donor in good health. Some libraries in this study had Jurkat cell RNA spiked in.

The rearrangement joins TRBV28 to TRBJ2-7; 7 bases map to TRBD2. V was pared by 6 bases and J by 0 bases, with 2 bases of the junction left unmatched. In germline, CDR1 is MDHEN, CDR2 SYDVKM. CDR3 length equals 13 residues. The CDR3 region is CASSGGSSYEQYF. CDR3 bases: TGTGCCAGCAGCGGGGGGAGCTCCTACGAGCAGTACTTC. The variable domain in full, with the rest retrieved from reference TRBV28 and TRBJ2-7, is DVKVTQSSRYLVKRTGEKVFLECVQDMDHENMFWYRQDPGLGLRLIYFSYDVKMKEKGDIPEGYSVSREKKERFSLILESASTNQTSMYLCASSGGSSYEQYFGPGTRLTVT.

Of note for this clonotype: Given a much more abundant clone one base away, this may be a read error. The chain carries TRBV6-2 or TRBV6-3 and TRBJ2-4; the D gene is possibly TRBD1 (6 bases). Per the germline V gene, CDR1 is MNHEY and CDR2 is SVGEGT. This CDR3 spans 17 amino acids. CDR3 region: CASSYATGPVAKNIQHF. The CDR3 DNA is TGTGCCAGCAGTTACGCGACAGGTCCAGTGGCCAAAAACATTCAGCACTTC.

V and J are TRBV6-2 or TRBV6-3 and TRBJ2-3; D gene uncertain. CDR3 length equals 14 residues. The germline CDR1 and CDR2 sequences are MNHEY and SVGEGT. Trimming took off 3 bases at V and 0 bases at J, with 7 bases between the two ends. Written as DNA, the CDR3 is TGTGCCAGCAGTTATGTTTCAAGCACAGATACGCAGTATTTT. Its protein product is CASSYVSSTDTQYF.

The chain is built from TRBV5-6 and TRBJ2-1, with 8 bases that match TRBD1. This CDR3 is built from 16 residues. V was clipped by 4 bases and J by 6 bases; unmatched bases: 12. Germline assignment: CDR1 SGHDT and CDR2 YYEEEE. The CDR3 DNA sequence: TGTGCCAGCAGCAGCCCGACAGGGGTAGAGGGCAATGAGCAGTTCTTC. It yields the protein CASSSPTGVEGNEQFF.

The DNA for the CDR3 is TGTGCCACCAGCCCAAGACATTCCCCCTACAATGAGCAGTTCTTC. It specifies CATSPRHSPYNEQFF. The chain carries TRBV21-1 and TRBJ2-1. TRBV21-1 has pseudogene status. The CDR3 totals 15 residues.

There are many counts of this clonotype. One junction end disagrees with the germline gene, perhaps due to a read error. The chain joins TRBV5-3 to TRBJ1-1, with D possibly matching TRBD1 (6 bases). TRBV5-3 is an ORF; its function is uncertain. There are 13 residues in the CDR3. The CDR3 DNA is TGTGCCAGCAGCTTATGGGGGCACGATGAAGCTTTCTTT. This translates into CASSLWGHDEAFF.

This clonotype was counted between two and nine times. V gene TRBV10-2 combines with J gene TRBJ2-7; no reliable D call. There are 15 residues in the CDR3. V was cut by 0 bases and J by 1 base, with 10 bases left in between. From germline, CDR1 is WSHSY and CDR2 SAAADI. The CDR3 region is CASSESTLQSYEQYF. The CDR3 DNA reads TGCGCCAGCAGTGAGTCGACCCTCCAATCCTACGAGCAGTACTTC.

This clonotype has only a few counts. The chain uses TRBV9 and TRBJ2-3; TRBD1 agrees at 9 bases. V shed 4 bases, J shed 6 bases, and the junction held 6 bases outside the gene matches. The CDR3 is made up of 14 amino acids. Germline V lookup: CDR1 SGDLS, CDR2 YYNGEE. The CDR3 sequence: CASSNDRGADTQYF. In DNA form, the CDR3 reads TGTGCCAGCAGCAACGACAGGGGGGCTGATACGCAGTATTTT. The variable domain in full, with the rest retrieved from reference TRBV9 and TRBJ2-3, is DSGVTQTPKHLITATGQRVTLRCSPRSGDLSVYWYQQSLDQGLQFLIQYYNGEERAKGNILERFSAQQFPDLHSELNLSSLELGDSALYFCASSNDRGADTQYFGPGTRLTVL.

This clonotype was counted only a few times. The CDR3 DNA is TGTGCCAGCAAGAGTAGTTCATATGAAAAACTGTTTTTT. Translating gives CASKSSSYEKLFF. The chain couples TRBV13 to TRBJ1-4; the D is unclear. Germline V gene sequence: CDR1 PRHDT, CDR2 FYEKMQ (reference sequence). The CDR3 consists of 13 residues. V gave up 7 bases and J gave up 6 bases, with 12 bases separating them.